Listed here are 14 T cell receptor beta chains from one sample, sequenced in a study of identical twins. TCRdb ran MiXCR on the 5' RACE reads and lists one entry per CDR3 protein. The sample yields approximately 500,000 distinct CDR3 sequences, 20% to 25% seen once. The same specimen was also included in a second study, on T cells expressing NK-cell markers.

Sequences were obtained from CD4+ T cells sorted from blood. These TCRs come from a woman in her late teens or twenties in good health.

This rearrangement joins TRBV6-1 to TRBJ2-7; D is unclear. The CDR3 is 14 residues long. V was shortened by 2 bases and J by 4 bases, with 12 bases between the two germline ends. Looked up from germline, CDR1 is MNHNS and CDR2 is SASEGT. As DNA, the CDR3 is TGTGCCAGCAGTGAATCCCTTATCCTATACGAGCAGTACTTC. Its translation: CASSESLILYEQYF.

This clonotype was picked up one time. The V call is TRBV4-3, the J call TRBJ2-1; D is unclear. With 0 bases removed from V and 6 bases from J, the gap between germline ends came to 9 bases. From germline, CDR1 is LGHNA and CDR2 YSLEER. This CDR3 comprises 14 residues. This CDR3 reads CASSQDPTPNEQFF. CDR3 sequence (DNA): TGCGCCAGCAGCCAAGATCCCACTCCCAATGAGCAGTTCTTC.

This clonotype showed up just a few times. The chain joins TRBV12-3 or TRBV12-4 to TRBJ2-5, with 7 bases fitting TRBD1. This CDR3 comprises 15 residues. The V and J ends lost 6 bases and 1 base, in that order; junction bases with no gene match: 8. CDR3 sequence (DNA): TGTGCCAGCAGGGCAGCCGGGACAGTCCAAGAGACCCAGTACTTC. Translating it yields CASRAAGTVQETQYF.

This clonotype was seen more than once but under ten times. V and J are TRBV12-3 or TRBV12-4 and TRBJ1-5, with D hard to call. Trimming removed 5 bases from V and 4 bases from J, with 3 bases in between. This CDR3 contains 11 residues. CDR3 region: CASSNNQPQHF. DNA for the CDR3: TGTGCCAGCAGTAATAATCAGCCCCAGCATTTT.

V usage is TRBV11-2 and J usage is TRBJ2-1, with TRBD2 matching over 9 bases. This CDR3 is 16 amino acids long. In germline, CDR1 is SGHAT, CDR2 FQNNGV. J lost 6 bases, V lost 6 bases, and 12 bases had no gene match. For the CDR3, the DNA is TGTGCCAGCAGTCCGACTAGCGGCTCCAATCCCAATGAGCAGTTCTTC. It yields the protein CASSPTSGSNPNEQFF.

This clonotype has just a few counts. The chain uses TRBV12-3 or TRBV12-4 and TRBJ2-4; a weak D match, TRBD1 (5 bases). The CDR3 length is 15 residues. V lost 7 bases, J lost 2 bases, and 15 bases lay in between. CDR3 sequence (DNA): TGTGCCAGCACATCAACCAGGGTGTCCAAAAACATTCAGTACTTC. Translated: CASTSTRVSKNIQYF.

This clonotype was recorded a few times. The chain couples TRBV9 to TRBJ2-1, with 8 nucleotides matching TRBD1. This CDR3 has 16 amino acids. Germline CDR1 reads SGDLS; CDR2 reads YYNGEE. The ends lost 4 bases at V and 10 bases at J; junction bases unmatched: 16. CDR3 sequence (DNA): TGTGCCAGCAGCTCAGTCGGGACAGGCAGCCCACGGGAGCAGTTCTTC. It codes for CASSSVGTGSPREQFF.

The J gene is TRBJ2-7, the V gene TRBV2; 7 nucleotides agree with TRBD2. Germline CDR1 reads SNHLY; CDR2 reads FYNNEI. This CDR3 spans 14 amino acids. V shed 3 bases and J 2 bases; nucleotides not matched to a gene: 4. The CDR3: CASSDLGGTYEQYF. The CDR3, as DNA: TGTGCCAGCAGTGACCTCGGGGGGACCTACGAGCAGTACTTC. Drawing the rest from reference TRBV2 and TRBJ2-7, the complete variable domain is EPEVTQTPSHQVTQMGQEVILRCVPISNHLYFYWYRQILGQKVEFLVSFYNNEISEKSEIFDDQFSVERPDGSNFTLKIRSTKLEDSAMYFCASSDLGGTYEQYFGPGTRLTVT.

The J gene is TRBJ1-1, the V gene TRBV20-1; D not resolved. Germline V gene sequence: CDR1 DFQATT, CDR2 SNEGSKA (reference sequence). This CDR3 comprises 11 residues. Between the trimmed V and J ends, which lost 5 bases and 7 bases, there was a span of 11 bases. Here the CDR3 reads CSAVARREAFF. CDR3 nucleotide sequence: TGCAGTGCTGTAGCGAGACGTGAAGCTTTCTTT.

The chain recombines TRBV12-3 or TRBV12-4 with TRBJ2-5, with 8 bases identical to TRBD2. The CDR3 has 14 residues. With V trimmed by 3 bases and J by 2 bases, 2 bases remained unmatched. CDR3 bases: TGTGCCAGCAGTTTTCCTAGCGGGCAAGAGACCCAGTACTTC. This gives the protein CASSFPSGQETQYF.

This clonotype has only a few counts. This chain links TRBV7-8 with TRBJ2-7; 7 nucleotides match TRBD1. The CDR3 contains 15 residues. J lost 3 bases, V lost 3 bases, and 8 bases had no gene match. The germline CDR1 and CDR2 sequences are SGHVS and FQNEAQ. The CDR3 sequence: CASSFSGTVHYEQYF. Here the CDR3 DNA reads TGTGCCAGCAGCTTTTCCGGGACAGTACACTACGAGCAGTACTTC. The whole variable domain, remainder taken from reference TRBV7-8 and TRBJ2-7, is GAGVSQSPRYKVAKRGQDVALRCDPISGHVSLFWYQQALGQGPEFLTYFQNEAQLDKSGLPSDRFFAERPEGSVSTLKIQRTQQEDSAVYLCASSFSGTVHYEQYFGPGTRLTVT.

This clonotype has more than one count but fewer than ten. The chain joins TRBV10-3 to TRBJ2-5, with D maybe TRBD1 (5 bases). There are 17 residues in the CDR3. CDR1 and CDR2 (germline): ENHRY, SYGVKD. V dropped 0 bases and J dropped 1 base, with 15 bases sitting between them. DNA of the CDR3: TGTGCCATCAGTGAGTCTGGGGCACCGACCCCCCAAGAGACCCAGTACTTC. Its translation: CAISESGAPTPQETQYF.

This clonotype has a handful of counts. The chain is built from TRBV7-6 and TRBJ2-7; 9 bases match TRBD2. Germline CDR1 is SGHVS and CDR2 is FNYEAQ. The CDR3 is 16 residues long. V gave up 1 base and J gave up 4 bases; unmatched junction bases: 8. The CDR3 protein is CASSLGASGASYEQYF. The DNA of the CDR3 is TGTGCCAGCAGCTTAGGGGCTAGCGGGGCCTCTTACGAGCAGTACTTC. Looking up the rest from reference TRBV7-6 and TRBJ2-7 gives the full variable domain: GAGVSQSPRYKVTKRGQDVALRCDPISGHVSLYWYRQALGQGPEFLTYFNYEAQQDKSGLPNDRFSAERPEGSISTLTIQRTEQRDSAMYRCASSLGASGASYEQYFGPGTRLTVT.

Only a few counts were recorded for this clonotype. The rearrangement joins TRBV6-1 to TRBJ2-1; possibly TRBD1 for D (6 bases). V gave up 5 bases and J gave up 0 bases, with 11 bases separating them. Germline V gene sequence: CDR1 MNHNS, CDR2 SASEGT. This CDR3 region has 15 residues. CDR3 amino acids: CASSSVGASYNEQFF. CDR3 sequence (DNA): TGTGCCAGCAGTAGTGTGGGGGCCTCCTACAATGAGCAGTTCTTC.